The rows below give T cell receptor beta chains drawn from one sample of a study of Ad26.COV2.S vaccination and SARS-CoV-2 variants. Profiling relied on immunoSEQ multiplex PCR, and the TCRdb table lists in-frame clones only, not all of them. The table has fewer than 900,000 clones, approximately 88% seen once. The sample was peripheral blood, taken in a trial of Ad26.COV2.S vaccine versus placebo. All receptors derive from a person aged 18 to 65 who received the Ad26.COV2.S COVID-19 vaccine or a placebo. Both conserved end residues are part of each CDR3. A D gene is named only where the DNA matches it firmly. Some rows have no size entry. The others give once, few or many, or a class for an expanded clone.

J gene	clone size	V gene	D gene	CDR3 protein	CDR3 DNA
TRBJ2-3	-	TRBV5-4	-	CASSSTLSTDTQYF	TGTGCCAGCAGCTCGACCTTGAGCACAGATACGCAGTATTTT
TRBJ2-1	-	TRBV6-6	-	CASSYSPGGEQFF	TGTGCCAGCAGTTACTCCCCCGGTGGTGAGCAGTTCTTC
TRBJ2-7	-	TRBV6-5	-	CASSYSLGAGFYEQYF	TGTGCCAGCAGTTACTCCCTGGGGGCAGGATTTTACGAGCAGTACTTC
TRBJ1-5	-	TRBV18	TRBD1	CASSPGQGLDQPQHF	TGTGCCAGCTCACCAGGACAGGGGCTGGATCAGCCCCAGCATTTT
TRBJ2-7	once	TRBV30	-	CAWTSGVGEQYF	TGTGCCTGGACATCCGGGGTGGGCGAGCAGTACTTC
TRBJ2-2	-	TRBV30	TRBD2	CAWRLIAGAIPGELFF	TGTGCCTGGAGGCTAATAGCGGGAGCCATCCCCGGGGAGCTGTTTTTT
TRBJ2-3	once	TRBV12-5	TRBD1	CASGLRQGGADTQYF	TGTGCTAGTGGTTTGCGACAGGGGGGGGCAGATACGCAGTATTTT
TRBJ2-3	-	TRBV20-1	-	CSASPSGTDTQYF	TGCAGTGCTAGTCCCAGCGGAACAGATACGCAGTATTTT
TRBJ1-5	-	TRBV19	-	CASSIVRNQPQHF	TGTGCCAGTAGTATTGTCAGGAATCAGCCCCAGCATTTT
TRBJ2-6	-	TRBV7-9	-	CASSYGGSGANVLTF	TGTGCCAGCAGCTACGGGGGCTCTGGGGCCAACGTCCTGACTTTC
TRBJ1-3	-	TRBV3-1/TRBV3-2	-	CASSLGSSGNTIYF	TGTGCCAGCAGCTTAGGGTCCTCTGGAAACACCATATATTTT
TRBJ1-5	-	TRBV5-5	-	CASSLVQGMGQPQHF	TGTGCCAGCAGCTTGGTGCAGGGGATGGGCCAGCCCCAGCATTTT
TRBJ1-2	-	TRBV19	-	CASSIEGGHRYGYTF	TGTGCCAGTAGTATAGAGGGGGGACACCGCTATGGCTACACCTTC
TRBJ2-1	-	TRBV3-1/TRBV3-2	TRBD1	CASNPGQGWNEQFF	TGTGCCAGCAATCCAGGACAGGGGTGGAATGAGCAGTTCTTC
TRBJ1-2	few	TRBV30	-	CAWSVGGGYTF	TGTGCCTGGAGTGTAGGGGGTGGCTACACCTTC
TRBJ2-5	once	TRBV19	-	CASSSRIGTQYF	TGTGCCAGTAGCTCCAGGATCGGGACCCAGTACTTC